The sequence of this T cell receptor (beta chain) was determined in a study of radiotherapy plus CTLA-4 blockade in lung cancer. This CDR3 contains 13 residues. Germline CDR1 reads GTSNPN; CDR2 reads SVGIG (reference sequence). V lost 4 bases to trimming and J lost 10 bases, with 14 bases between them. This clone was recorded at least ten times. TCRdb's table, derived via immunoSEQ multiplex PCR, lists solely in-frame clones and lacks some. This sample has approximately 75,000 clones; roughly 78% occur once, and the top ten carry roughly 7%. The chain combines TRBV30 with TRBJ1-6, with TRBD1 as a possible D gene (5 bases). Source: peripheral blood, taken from a patient treated with radiotherapy plus ipilimumab. This receptor was taken from a human donor with non-small cell lung cancer who had a complete response to radiotherapy plus ipilimumab. CDR3 sequence reads: CAWTPSWDSPLHF. As DNA, the CDR3 is TGTGCCTGGACCCCAAGCTGGGACTCACCCCTCCACTTT.